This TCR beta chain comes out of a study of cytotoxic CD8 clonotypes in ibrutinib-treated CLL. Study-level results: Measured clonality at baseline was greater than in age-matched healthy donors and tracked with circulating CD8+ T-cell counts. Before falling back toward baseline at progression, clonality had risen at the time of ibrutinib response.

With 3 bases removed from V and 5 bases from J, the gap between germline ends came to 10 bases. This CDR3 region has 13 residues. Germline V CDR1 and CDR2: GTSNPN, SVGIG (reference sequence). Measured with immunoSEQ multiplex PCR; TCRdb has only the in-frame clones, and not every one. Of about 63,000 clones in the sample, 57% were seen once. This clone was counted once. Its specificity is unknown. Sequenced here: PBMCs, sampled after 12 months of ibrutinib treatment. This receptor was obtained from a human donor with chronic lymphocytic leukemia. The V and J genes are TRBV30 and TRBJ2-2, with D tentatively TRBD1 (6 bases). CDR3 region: CAWSLTGTGELFF. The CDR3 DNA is TGTGCCTGGAGCCTTACAGGGACCGGGGAGCTGTTTTTT.